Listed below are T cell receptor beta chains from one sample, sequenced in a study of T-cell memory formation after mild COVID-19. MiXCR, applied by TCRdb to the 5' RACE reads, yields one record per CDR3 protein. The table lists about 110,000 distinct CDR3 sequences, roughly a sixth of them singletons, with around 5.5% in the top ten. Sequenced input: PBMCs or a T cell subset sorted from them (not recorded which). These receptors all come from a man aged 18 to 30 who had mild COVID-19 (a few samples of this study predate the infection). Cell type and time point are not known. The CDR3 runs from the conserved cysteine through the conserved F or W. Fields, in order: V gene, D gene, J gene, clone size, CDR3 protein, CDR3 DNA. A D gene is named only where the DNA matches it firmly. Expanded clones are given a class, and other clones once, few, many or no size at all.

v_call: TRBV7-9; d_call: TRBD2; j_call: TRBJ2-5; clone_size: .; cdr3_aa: CASSLGLAGGQESQYF; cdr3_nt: TGTGCCAGCAGCTTAGGACTAGCGGGGGGCCAAGAATCCCAGTACTTC
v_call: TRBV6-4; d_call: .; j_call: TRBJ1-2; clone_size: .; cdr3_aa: CASSDSPAGPAHYGYTF; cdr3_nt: TGTGCCAGCAGTGACTCACCAGCTGGGCCCGCGCACTATGGCTACACCTTC
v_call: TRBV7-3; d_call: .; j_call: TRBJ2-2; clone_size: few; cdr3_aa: CASGGSTGELFF; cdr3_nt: TGTGCCAGCGGAGGGAGCACCGGGGAGCTGTTTTTT
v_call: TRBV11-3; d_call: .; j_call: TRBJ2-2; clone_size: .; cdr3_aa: CASSLDGAGELFF; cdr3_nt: TGTGCCAGCAGCTTAGATGGGGCCGGGGAGCTGTTTTTT
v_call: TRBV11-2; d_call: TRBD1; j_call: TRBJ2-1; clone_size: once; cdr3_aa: CASSLNRGAYNEQFF; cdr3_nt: TGTGCCAGCAGCCTAAACAGGGGGGCCTACAATGAGCAGTTCTTC
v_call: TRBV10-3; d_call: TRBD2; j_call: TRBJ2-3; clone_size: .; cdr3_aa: CAIRPGLAGGNLTDTQYF; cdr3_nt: TGTGCCATCAGACCGGGACTAGCGGGGGGGAACCTCACAGATACGCAGTATTTT
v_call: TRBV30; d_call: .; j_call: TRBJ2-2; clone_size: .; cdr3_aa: CARSDTGELFF; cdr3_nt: TGTGCCCGTTCTGACACCGGGGAGCTGTTTTTT
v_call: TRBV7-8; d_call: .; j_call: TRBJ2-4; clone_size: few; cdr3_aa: CASSLGRDPWDIQYF; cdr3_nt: TGTGCCAGCAGCCTCGGCCGGGACCCATGGGACATTCAGTACTTC
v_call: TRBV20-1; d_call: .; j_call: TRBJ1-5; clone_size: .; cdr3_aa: CSASPQERGQPQHF; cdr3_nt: TGCAGTGCTAGTCCTCAGGAAAGGGGACAGCCCCAGCATTTT
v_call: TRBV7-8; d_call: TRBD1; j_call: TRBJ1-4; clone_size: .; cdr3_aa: CASSLEGALGTNEKLFF; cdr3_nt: TGTGCCAGCAGCTTAGAGGGGGCGCTTGGAACTAATGAAAAACTGTTTTTT
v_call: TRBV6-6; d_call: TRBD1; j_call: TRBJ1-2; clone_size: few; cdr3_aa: CASSYRGQGSNYGYTF; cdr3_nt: TGTGCCAGCAGTTACAGGGGACAGGGATCCAACTATGGCTACACCTTC
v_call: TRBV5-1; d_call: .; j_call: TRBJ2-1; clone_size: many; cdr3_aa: CASSLAETSGEQFF; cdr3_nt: TGCGCCAGCAGCTTGGCAGAGACCTCCGGGGAGCAGTTCTTC
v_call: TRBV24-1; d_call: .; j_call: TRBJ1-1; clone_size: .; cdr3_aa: CATSDSAGGNTEAFF; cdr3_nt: TGTGCCACCAGTGATTCTGCAGGAGGGAACACTGAAGCTTTCTTT
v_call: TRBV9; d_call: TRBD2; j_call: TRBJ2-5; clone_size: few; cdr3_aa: CASSVSSGPQETQYF; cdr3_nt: TGTGCCAGCAGCGTATCTAGCGGACCACAAGAGACCCAGTACTTC
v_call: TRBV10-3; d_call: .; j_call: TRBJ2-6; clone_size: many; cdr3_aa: CAISESVRSPSGANVLTF; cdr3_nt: TGTGCCATCAGTGAGTCGGTCAGGTCCCCCTCTGGGGCCAACGTCCTGACTTTC
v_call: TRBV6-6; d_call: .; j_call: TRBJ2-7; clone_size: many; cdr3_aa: CASSSAGGGRNEQYF; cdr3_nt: TGTGCCAGCAGTTCCGCAGGGGGGGGCCGGAACGAGCAGTACTTC
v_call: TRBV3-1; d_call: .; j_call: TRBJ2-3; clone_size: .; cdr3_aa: CASSRRGADTQYF; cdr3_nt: TGTGCCAGCAGCCGGCGCGGGGCAGATACGCAGTATTTT
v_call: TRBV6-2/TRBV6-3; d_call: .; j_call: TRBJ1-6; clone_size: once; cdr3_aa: CASSSWTAYNSPLHF; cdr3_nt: TGTGCCAGCAGTTCCTGGACGGCTTATAATTCACCCCTCCACTTT